Listed here is a single T cell receptor beta chain. Its specificity is unknown. This sample is drawn from a study of cytomegalovirus exposure and HLA in healthy donors. The study, taken as a whole, reports: Reportedly, TCR beta sequences accurately predicted HLA-A and HLA-B alleles in most subjects.

PCR employed 60 Vbeta and 13 Jbeta primers. In the source study's methods: Counted up in a later analysis, unique TCR beta chains came to about 80 million, with around 11 million shared. The data were produced by immunoSEQ multiplex PCR, yet TCRdb's version contains in-frame clones alone and is incomplete. D and trimming were read from the DNA, whereas the V and J calls and clone size are those reported in that table. The repertoire holds 200,000 or so clones, with around 77% as singletons. This CDR3 spans 15 amino acids. Germline V gene data show CDR1 as LNHDA and CDR2 as SQIVND (reference sequence). V was pared by 5 bases and J by 1 base, with 13 bases between.

The chain recombines TRBV19 with TRBJ2-3; D may be TRBD1 (6 bases). The source material was PBMCs. The source is a woman aged 25 to 39 in good health and CMV-seronegative. The CDR3 spells CASSPRTVGTDTQYF. CDR3 bases: TGTGCCAGTAGTCCTAGGACAGTTGGCACAGATACGCAGTATTTT.